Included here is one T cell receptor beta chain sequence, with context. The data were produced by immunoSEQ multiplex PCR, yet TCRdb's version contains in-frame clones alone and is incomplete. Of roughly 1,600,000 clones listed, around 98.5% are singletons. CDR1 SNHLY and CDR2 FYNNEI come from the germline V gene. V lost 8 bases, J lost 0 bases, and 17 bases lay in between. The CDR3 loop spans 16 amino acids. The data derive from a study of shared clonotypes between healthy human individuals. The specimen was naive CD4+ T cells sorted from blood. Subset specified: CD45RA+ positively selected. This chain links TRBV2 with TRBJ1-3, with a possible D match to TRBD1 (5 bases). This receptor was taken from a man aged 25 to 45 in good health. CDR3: CASGRDLFHSGNTIYF. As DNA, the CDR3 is TGTGCCAGCGGCCGGGACCTTTTTCACTCTGGAAACACCATATATTTT.